This T cell receptor beta chain is drawn from a study of neurological immune-mediated disorders. TCRdb re-analysed the 5' RACE reads in MiXCR, keeping a single row per CDR3 protein. This sample has more than 50,000 distinct CDR3 sequences, with 10% to 12% found just once. Germline V lookup: CDR1 SQVTM, CDR2 ANQGSEA. There are 13 residues in the CDR3. Trimming removed 5 bases from V and 1 base from J, with 12 bases in between. This clonotype was seen at least ten times. The chain uses TRBV29-1 and TRBJ2-7, with D tentatively TRBD1 or TRBD2 (5 bases each). Sequencing used PBMCs. This sequence originates from a man between 60 and 70 years old in good health. CDR3 nucleotide sequence: TGCAGCGTTAGCCGGGACCCTTCCTACGAGCAGTACTTC. Protein: CSVSRDPSYEQYF.